The 19 T cell receptor beta chains given below trace back to one sample, sequenced in a study of T cell responses to AZD1222 COVID-19 vaccine. Data came from immunoSEQ multiplex PCR; TCRdb stores just in-frame clones and leaves some out. The table has 150,000 to 160,000 clones, 88% seen once. Here the sequenced sample was peripheral blood, taken on day 0 of AZD1222 vaccination. The receptor source for this set is an adult in good health.

The J gene is TRBJ2-1, the V gene TRBV23-1; 9 bases fit TRBD1. TRBV23-1 is assigned to the ORF class and has an uncertain function. CDR3 length: 16 residues. After removal of 7 bases from V and 7 bases from J, the junction contained 14 bases not matched to a gene. Here the CDR3 reads CASTALSRTGENEQFF. DNA of the CDR3: TGCGCCAGCACAGCCCTTTCTAGGACAGGGGAAAATGAGCAGTTCTTC.

This clone was detected once. The chain recombines TRBV2 with TRBJ1-1, with a tentative D call TRBD1 (6 bases). Deletions cut 6 bases from V and 4 bases from J, with 15 bases between. In germline, CDR1 is SNHLY, CDR2 FYNNEI. This CDR3 spans 14 amino acids. Here the CDR3 DNA reads TGTGCCAGCAGGGGGCGGGGGGCAGGCACTGAAGCTTTCTTT. Translation: CASRGRGAGTEAFF.

This chain joins TRBV5-1 and TRBJ1-1; a possible D gene is TRBD1 (6 bases). Germline V lookup: CDR1 SGHRS, CDR2 YFSETQ. The CDR3 runs 14 residues. V was clipped by 3 bases and J by 1 base, with 10 bases between them. CDR3 bases: TGCGCCAGCAGCTGGGGACATAAGAACACTGAAGCTTTCTTT. As protein: CASSWGHKNTEAFF.

The gene calls are TRBV5-5 and TRBJ2-7; D gene ambiguous. Germline CDR1 SGHKS, CDR2 YYEKEE (reference sequence). V was trimmed by 0 bases and J by 0 bases, leaving 7 bases between them. This CDR3 region has 14 residues. The CDR3 is CASSLVGSSYEQYF. The CDR3 bases are TGTGCCAGCAGCTTGGTGGGCAGCTCCTACGAGCAGTACTTC.

The chain employs TRBV6-5 and TRBJ2-1; TRBD2 agrees at 9 bases. The CDR3 is 14 residues long. V was pared by 5 bases and J by 3 bases, with 2 bases of the junction left unmatched. CDR1 and CDR2 from the germline V gene are MNHEY and SVGAGI. In DNA, the CDR3 is TGTGCCAGCAGTCGCGGGGGGGACTACAATGAGCAGTTCTTC. Encoded protein: CASSRGGDYNEQFF.

The chain employs TRBV7-2 and TRBJ2-4; D is possibly TRBD2 (6 bases). The CDR3 has 15 residues. CDR1 and CDR2 from the germline V gene are SGHTA and FQGNSA. V shed 5 bases and J shed 10 bases, with 21 bases lying between them. The CDR3 region has the DNA TGTGCCAGCAGCCGGGACTTTTTCCCGGGTACGATTCAGTACTTC. Translating gives CASSRDFFPGTIQYF.

The chain is built from TRBV5-1 and TRBJ2-2, with D tentatively TRBD2 (5 bases). This CDR3 comprises 16 residues. Germline V gene sequence: CDR1 SGHRS, CDR2 YFSETQ. Trimming shortened V by 7 bases and J by 0 bases, and 16 bases separated the two germline ends. As DNA, the CDR3 is TGCGCCAGCCGCCTCCGAGCGGACGCGAACACCGGGGAGCTGTTTTTT. Encoded protein: CASRLRADANTGELFF.

V and J are TRBV7-3 and TRBJ2-1; D uncertain. The CDR3 is 13 residues long. Germline lookup yields CDR1 SGHTA and CDR2 FQGTGA. V lost 5 bases and J lost 10, with 15 bases in between. CDR3: CASSGILGREQFF. CDR3 sequence (DNA): TGTGCCAGCAGCGGCATACTGGGTAGAGAGCAGTTCTTC.

The chain carries TRBV7-9 and TRBJ1-2, with D possibly being TRBD1 (5 bases). There are 15 residues in the CDR3. The V gene lost 5 bases and the J gene lost 4 bases, with 17 bases spanning the gap. Looked up from germline, CDR1 is SEHNR and CDR2 is FQNEAQ (reference sequence). The CDR3 is CASSISGGGGYGYTF. CDR3 nucleotide sequence: TGTGCCAGCAGCATTAGCGGCGGGGGTGGCTATGGCTACACCTTC.

The chain couples TRBV21-1 to TRBJ2-1; TRBD2 is the table's D call, not checked against the DNA. TRBV21-1 is a known pseudogene. The CDR3 covers 17 residues. The CDR3 spells CASSKDISGGAIHEQFF. The DNA of the CDR3 is TGTGCCAGCAGCAAGGACATTAGCGGGGGGGCCATCCATGAGCAGTTCTTC.

This chain links TRBV7-2 with TRBJ2-5; the match to TRBD1 covers 7 bases. V was pared by 5 bases and J by 4 bases, with 7 bases of the junction left unmatched. This CDR3 region has 14 residues. In germline, CDR1 is SGHTA, CDR2 FQGNSA. CDR3 bases: TGTGCCAGCAGCCCGAAGGACAGGAGAGAGACCCAGTACTTC. It encodes CASSPKDRRETQYF.

This chain joins TRBV9 and TRBJ2-3; perhaps TRBD2 as D (7 bases). Trimming cost V 0 bases and J 0 bases, with 11 bases left between them. Germline V lookup: CDR1 SGDLS, CDR2 YYNGEE. This CDR3 region has 16 residues. CDR3 coding DNA: TGTGCCAGCAGCGTAGCGGGGGGCGCTAGCACAGATACGCAGTATTTT. Translation: CASSVAGGASTDTQYF.

V usage is TRBV4-3 and J usage is TRBJ1-5; D is unresolved. CDR3 size: 13 residues. Germline V gives CDR1 LGHNA, CDR2 YSLEER. The V gene lost 1 base and the J gene lost 7 bases, with 8 bases spanning the gap. CDR3 in DNA: TGCGCCAGCAGCCAAGGGGCGGGACAGCCCCAGCATTTT. Translation: CASSQGAGQPQHF.

In nucleotides, the CDR3 is TGTGCCAGCAGCTTACATGGGGGCGAGGCTGAAGCTTTCTTT. Amino acids: CASSLHGGEAEAFF. The chain joins TRBV7-9 to TRBJ1-1; weak D call: TRBD1 (6 bases). CDR3 length equals 14 residues. V lost 2 bases and J lost 6, with 13 bases in between. Germline values: CDR1 SEHNR, CDR2 FQNEAQ (reference sequence).

This clone was seen more than once but under ten times. J is TRBJ2-5 and V is TRBV9; possibly TRBD1 for D (6 bases). V lost 1 base to trimming and J lost 4 bases, with 17 bases between them. CDR3 size: 16 residues. Germline CDR1 is SGDLS and CDR2 is YYNGEE. DNA for the CDR3: TGTGCCAGCAGCGTATCGGGGCAGGGCAGGGGAGAGACCCAGTACTTC. Residues: CASSVSGQGRGETQYF.

The chain uses TRBV5-1 and TRBJ1-6, with D possibly matching TRBD1 (6 bases). CDR3 length equals 18 residues. The germline gives CDR1 SGHRS, CDR2 YFSETQ. V shed 4 bases and J shed 7 bases, with 24 bases lying between them. CDR3 coding DNA: TGCGCCAGCAGCGCACTCATACAGGGACCCATCCAGAATTCACCCCTCCACTTT. It encodes CASSALIQGPIQNSPLHF.

In its sample, this clone was seen once. The rearrangement links TRBV27 to TRBJ2-7; either TRBD1 or TRBD2 may fit D (6 bases each). The CDR3 length is 14 residues. From germline, CDR1 is MNHEY and CDR2 SMNVEV (reference sequence). V was cut by 8 bases and J by 3 bases, with 17 bases left in between. The CDR3 protein is CASLLGGGSYEQYF. For the CDR3, the DNA is TGTGCCAGCCTCTTAGGGGGAGGAAGCTACGAGCAGTACTTC.

This clone was seen only a few times. The chain recombines TRBV19 with TRBJ1-2, with 11 bases that match TRBD1. Germline loops: CDR1 LNHDA, CDR2 SQIVND (reference sequence). The length of the CDR3 is 16 residues. The V segment lost 4 bases and the J segment 6 bases; nucleotides outside the gene matches: 10. In DNA, the CDR3 is TGTGCCAGTAGTACCAGGCGGGACAGGGGGTTGGATGGCTACACCTTC. Translation gives CASSTRRDRGLDGYTF.

The chain employs TRBV11-2 and TRBJ1-1; 11 nucleotides agree with TRBD1. This CDR3 contains 13 residues. Looked up from germline, CDR1 is SGHAT and CDR2 is FQNNGV. Trimming at V came to 11 bases and at J to 1 base, leaving 3 bases not matched to a gene. For the CDR3, the DNA is TGTGCCGGACAGGGGGCTGGGAACACTGAAGCTTTCTTT. Protein: CAGQGAGNTEAFF.